This section outlines one TCR beta chain sequence together with its context. This sample is drawn from a study of blood T cell repertoires in COVID-19. Germline loops: CDR1 SGHRS, CDR2 YFSETQ. V was pared by 0 bases and J by 4 bases, with 14 bases between. This CDR3 has 16 residues. Profiling relied on immunoSEQ multiplex PCR, and the TCRdb table lists in-frame clones only, not all of them. The sample records 100,000 to 150,000 clones, over 75% being singletons. This sequence was found in a man between 45 and 60 years old with acute or convalescent COVID-19. The rearrangement links TRBV5-1 to TRBJ2-1, with a possible D match to TRBD2 (5 bases). The sample taken for sequencing was peripheral blood. This CDR3 reads CASSLVARVGYNEQFF. CDR3 coding DNA: TGCGCCAGCAGCTTGGTTGCGAGGGTGGGGTACAATGAGCAGTTCTTC.